The sequence of this T cell receptor beta chain was determined in a study of shared clonotypes between healthy human individuals. For this clone: Antigen unknown.

Notes on the study in general: Roughly 5% of naive CD4 clonotypes were common to several donors. Only blood was sampled; tissue repertoires likely differ.

A CD45RA+ naive subset and a CD45RA-negative memory subset were split from CD4+ cells. The V end lost 4 bases, the J end lost 2 bases, and 10 bases lay between the germline ends. From germline, CDR1 is MNHEY and CDR2 SVGAGI. The CDR3 length is 14 residues. Using immunoSEQ multiplex PCR, the repertoire was profiled, and TCRdb retains in-frame clones only, with some absent. The sample consists of over a million clones, 98% of them appearing once. Sequencing input: naive CD4+ T cells sorted from blood. The sample's subset: CD45RA+ positively selected. The rearrangement links TRBV6-5 to TRBJ2-3; tentatively, D is TRBD2 (5 bases). This clonotype was sampled from a man under 40 in good health. The CDR3 coding sequence is TGTGCCAGCAGTTGGCAGCGGAACACAGATACGCAGTATTTT. This sequence encodes CASSWQRNTDTQYF.